The next 15 T cell receptor beta chains were all read from a single sample in a study of response to subunit inactivated influenza vaccine. MiXCR, applied by TCRdb to the RT-PCR reads, yields one record per CDR3 protein. The sample records approximately 700,000 distinct CDR3 sequences, approximately 14% being singletons. Sequences were derived from PBMCs from blood, sampled less than 13 days after vaccination. These receptors originate from a man aged 50 to 60 who received an inactivated influenza vaccine.

This clonotype was seen only a few times. The chain has TRBV2 and TRBJ2-3, with TRBD2 matching over 11 bases. Germline V gene sequence: CDR1 SNHLY, CDR2 FYNNEI. The V segment lost 5 bases and the J segment 4 bases; nucleotides outside the gene matches: 5. CDR3 length: 15 residues. CDR3 DNA sequence: TGTGCCAGCAGTCAAACTAGCGGGGGAGCAGATACGCAGTATTTT. Its protein is CASSQTSGGADTQYF.

The rearrangement joins TRBV10-3 to TRBJ2-5; D not resolved. From germline, CDR1 is ENHRY and CDR2 SYGVKD. The CDR3 extends over 14 amino acids. The V and J ends lost 0 bases and 5 bases respectively, with 10 bases between them. The CDR3 coding sequence is TGTGCCATCAGTGAGTCGTCCCGCCGGGAGACCCAGTACTTC. It is translated as CAISESSRRETQYF.

This chain connects TRBV4-1 to TRBJ2-4, with 8 positions matching TRBD1. The V gene end was trimmed by 1 base and the J gene end by 6 bases; junction bases not matched to a gene: 5. Germline loops: CDR1 MGHRA, CDR2 YSYEKL. The CDR3 spans 15 residues. CDR3 in amino acids: CASSQAQGGGNIQYF. The CDR3 nucleotides are TGCGCCAGCAGCCAAGCACAGGGGGGTGGAAACATTCAGTACTTC.

V gene TRBV29-1 combines with J gene TRBJ2-3; D is undetermined. This CDR3 is 12 amino acids long. The germline V gene has CDR1 SQVTM and CDR2 ANQGSEA. Trimming shortened V by 4 bases and J by 4 bases, and 9 bases separated the two germline ends. CDR3 nucleotides: TGCAGCGTTGGACATTATTCAGATACGCAGTATTTT. Translated: CSVGHYSDTQYF.

This clonotype has a handful of counts. V gene TRBV6-5 combines with J gene TRBJ2-7; unclear D gene. Trimming removed 6 bases at V and 7 bases at J, with 4 bases between. CDR3 size: 9 residues. Germline CDR1 reads MNHEY; CDR2 reads SVGAGI. CDR3 protein: CASRGEQYF. The CDR3 nucleotides read TGTGCCAGCAGAGGAGAGCAGTACTTC.

The chain combines TRBV12-3 or TRBV12-4 with TRBJ2-3, with D maybe TRBD2 (7 bases). Trimming removed 4 bases from V and 6 bases from J, with 20 bases in between. The CDR3 is 16 amino acids. CDR3: CASSSGRGAGWDTQYF. In DNA form, the CDR3 reads TGTGCCAGCAGTTCCGGACGGGGGGCTGGCTGGGATACGCAGTATTTT.

This clonotype was counted only a few times. This sequence joins TRBV12-3 or TRBV12-4 and TRBJ2-2; D is ambiguous. Trimming left V 6 bases short and J 4 bases short, with 9 bases between. CDR3 size: 13 residues. The CDR3 reads CASRLLGTGELFF. The CDR3 DNA is TGTGCCAGCAGGCTACTGGGCACCGGGGAGCTGTTTTTT.

This chain connects TRBV7-9 to TRBJ2-7; 7 nucleotides agree with TRBD1. V lost 5 bases to trimming and J lost 0 bases; unmatched junction nucleotides: 7. CDR3 length: 15 residues. The germline V gene has CDR1 SEHNR and CDR2 FQNEAQ (reference sequence). The CDR3 nucleotides read TGTGCCAGCAGCCCCGACAGGGTCGGCTCCTACGAGCAGTACTTC. It encodes CASSPDRVGSYEQYF.

In its sample, this clonotype was seen a few times. Written as DNA, the CDR3 is TGCAGCGTTGAACGGGGGGTTGCAGATACGCAGTATTTT. As protein: CSVERGVADTQYF. The chain employs TRBV29-1 and TRBJ2-3; 7 bases are shared with TRBD2. This CDR3 has 13 amino acids. With 2 bases clipped from V and 4 bases from J, the junction kept 3 bases outside the gene matches. Looked up from germline, CDR1 is SQVTM and CDR2 is ANQGSEA.

This clonotype showed up just a few times. The CDR3 loop reads CASSQDLRGQLEAFF. CDR3 nucleotide sequence: TGCGCCAGCAGCCAAGATCTGAGGGGTCAACTCGAAGCTTTCTTT. The chain employs TRBV4-3 and TRBJ1-1; TRBD1 might be the D (5 bases). This CDR3 has 15 amino acids. Germline CDR1 LGHNA, CDR2 YSLEER. V gave up 0 bases and J gave up 8 bases, with 16 bases separating them.

V usage is TRBV7-9 and J usage is TRBJ1-1; D perhaps matches TRBD1 (5 bases). The CDR3 length is 15 residues. The germline V and J ends were trimmed by 3 bases and 0 bases, with 11 bases remaining between them. The germline V gene has CDR1 SEHNR and CDR2 FQNEAQ (reference sequence). CDR3 amino acids: CASSLGESMNTEAFF. CDR3 sequence (DNA): TGTGCCAGCAGCTTGGGGGAGAGCATGAACACTGAAGCTTTCTTT.

The gene calls are TRBV14 and TRBJ1-1; D gene ambiguous. CDR1 is SGHDN and CDR2 is FVKESK in the germline V gene. This CDR3 has 13 residues. Trimming took 5 bases from V and 0 from J, leaving 7 bases between them. CDR3 bases: TGTGCCAGCAGCACTCGGATGAACACTGAAGCTTTCTTT. Protein: CASSTRMNTEAFF.

Only a few counts were recorded for this clonotype. The rearrangement uses TRBV7-8 and TRBJ2-5; D not resolved. CDR1 is SGHVS, CDR2 FQNEAQ, per germline. CDR3 length: 15 residues. V lost 7 bases and J 2 bases, leaving 17 bases between the germline ends. The chain's CDR3 is CASIPPQEIQETQYF. CDR3 coding DNA: TGTGCCAGCATCCCCCCGCAGGAAATACAAGAGACCCAGTACTTC.

V and J are TRBV7-9 and TRBJ2-7; the D is unclear. V was trimmed by 4 bases and J by 9 bases, leaving 16 bases between them. This CDR3 comprises 13 residues. Germline V CDR1 and CDR2: SEHNR, FQNEAQ (reference sequence). The CDR3 is CASSSRGGVLQYF. CDR3 sequence (DNA): TGTGCCAGCAGCTCACGAGGTGGGGTCCTGCAGTACTTC.

The rearrangement joins TRBV7-2 to TRBJ2-7; 13 nucleotides line up with TRBD2. The germline gives CDR1 SGHTA, CDR2 FQGNSA. This CDR3 is 16 amino acids long. J gave up 2 bases and V 6 bases, and 7 bases lay outside the gene matches. This chain's CDR3 is CASRQGLAGETYEQYF. CDR3 DNA sequence: TGTGCCAGCAGACAAGGACTAGCGGGGGAAACCTACGAGCAGTACTTC. The complete variable domain, with remaining parts taken from reference TRBV7-2 and TRBJ2-7, reads GAGVSQSPSNKVTEKGKDVELRCDPISGHTALYWYRQSLGQGLEFLIYFQGNSAPDKSGLPSDRFSAERTGGSVSTLTIQRTQQEDSAVYLCASRQGLAGETYEQYFGPGTRLTVT.